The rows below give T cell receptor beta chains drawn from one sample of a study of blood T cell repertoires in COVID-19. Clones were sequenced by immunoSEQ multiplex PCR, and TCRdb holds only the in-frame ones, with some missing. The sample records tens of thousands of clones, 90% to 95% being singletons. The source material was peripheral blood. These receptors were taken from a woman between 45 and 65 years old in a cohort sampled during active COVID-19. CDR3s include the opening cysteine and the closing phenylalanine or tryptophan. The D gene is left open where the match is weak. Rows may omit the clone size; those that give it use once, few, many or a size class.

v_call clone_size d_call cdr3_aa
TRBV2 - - CASANSYEQYF
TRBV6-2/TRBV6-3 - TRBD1 CASSSRDRVYGYTF
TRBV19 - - CASSITGALYGYTF
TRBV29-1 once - CSVTVSTDTQYF
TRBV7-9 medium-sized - CASSSSEEGLFGHSPLHF
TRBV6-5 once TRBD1 CASLQQGVNYGYTF
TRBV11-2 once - CASSRTNYGYTF
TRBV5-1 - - CASSLGQYYEQYF
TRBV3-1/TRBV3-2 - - CASSPFRLAMSPEQFF
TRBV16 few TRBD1 CASSRSEGQVFGYTF
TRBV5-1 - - CASSLVQQETQYF
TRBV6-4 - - CASSVSYSGELFF